One sample yielded the 28 T cell receptor beta chains listed below, sequenced in a study of control samples from healthy donors and cancer patients. The assay was immunoSEQ multiplex PCR, and TCRdb's table has in-frame clones only and misses some. This sample has approximately 69,000 clones, with roughly nine tenths found just once. Sequencing was carried out using PBMCs. These receptors all stem from a man aged 60-69 years with colorectal cancer.

The V gene is TRBV11-1, the J gene TRBJ2-5, with D perhaps matching TRBD2 (6 bases). CDR1 is SGHAT and CDR2 is FQDESV in the germline V gene (reference sequence). The length of the CDR3 is 16 residues. V gave up 0 bases and J gave up 3 bases, with 14 bases separating them. In DNA form, the CDR3 reads TGTGCCAGCAGCTTAGCGGGGGTCCCGGGGGAAGAGACCCAGTACTTC. Encoded protein: CASSLAGVPGEETQYF.

The chain combines TRBV5-6 with TRBJ1-1, with D unresolved. V lost 1 base, J lost 4 bases, and 8 bases lay in between. The CDR3 is made up of 13 amino acids. CDR1 is SGHDT and CDR2 is YYEEEE in the germline V gene. CDR3 sequence reads: CASSLWGGTEAFF. Here the CDR3 DNA reads TGTGCCAGCAGCTTGTGGGGTGGCACTGAAGCTTTCTTT.

The V gene is TRBV5-1, the J gene TRBJ2-3, with 16 bases fitting TRBD2. Germline CDR1 is SGHRS and CDR2 is YFSETQ. V lost 4 bases to trimming and J lost 0 bases; unmatched junction nucleotides: 8. The CDR3 is 19 amino acids. The CDR3: CASSPGLAGGATSTDTQYF. DNA of the CDR3: TGCGCCAGCAGCCCGGGACTAGCGGGGGGGGCGACTAGCACAGATACGCAGTATTTT.

This chain links TRBV29-1 with TRBJ1-2; D not certain. The germline gives CDR1 SQVTM, CDR2 ANQGSEA. Trimming left V 1 base short and J 4 bases short, with 10 bases between. The CDR3 spans 13 residues. CDR3 region: CSVEVPGPYGYTF. CDR3 DNA: TGCAGCGTTGAAGTACCGGGTCCCTATGGCTACACCTTC. Supplemented by reference TRBV29-1 and TRBJ1-2, the full variable domain reads SAVISQKPSRDICQRGTSLTIQCQVDSQVTMMFWYRQQPGQSLTLIATANQGSEATYESGFVIDKFPISRPNLTFSTLTVSNMSPEDSSIYLCSVEVPGPYGYTFGSGTRLTVV.

V and J are TRBV7-2 and TRBJ1-5, with D perhaps TRBD1 (5 bases). The CDR3 extends over 14 amino acids. From germline, CDR1 is SGHTA and CDR2 FQGNSA. V lost 2 bases, J lost 5 bases, and 10 bases lay in between. In DNA, the CDR3 is TGTGCCAGCAGCTTAAAAGGGACCGATCAGCCCCAGCATTTT. It codes for CASSLKGTDQPQHF. Based on the CDR3 plus reference TRBV7-2 and TRBJ1-5, the full variable domain is GAGVSQSPSNKVTEKGKDVELRCDPISGHTALYWYRQSLGQGLEFLIYFQGNSAPDKSGLPSDRFSAERTGGSVSTLTIQRTQQEDSAVYLCASSLKGTDQPQHFGDGTRLSIL.

This chain connects TRBV2 to TRBJ1-6; TRBD1 matches 9 bases. J gave up 0 bases and V 6 bases, and 6 bases lay outside the gene matches. Germline V gene sequence: CDR1 SNHLY, CDR2 FYNNEI. CDR3 length: 17 residues. This CDR3 is CASSHRGPSSYNSPLHF. The CDR3 DNA is TGTGCCAGCAGCCACAGGGGGCCCAGCTCCTATAATTCACCCCTCCACTTT.

V gene TRBV4-2 combines with J gene TRBJ1-5, with a possible D match to TRBD1 (5 bases). Germline CDR1 reads LGHNA; CDR2 reads YNFKEQ. Trimming pared 1 base from V and 0 bases from J, leaving 7 bases between. The CDR3 loop spans 15 amino acids. The CDR3 nucleotides read TGTGCCAGCAGCCAAGTCAGGGATAGCAATCAGCCCCAGCATTTT. It codes for CASSQVRDSNQPQHF.

The chain recombines TRBV4-1 with TRBJ1-2; D is unresolved. CDR3 length: 13 residues. Trimming left V 0 bases short and J 4 bases short, with 6 bases between. Germline V CDR1 and CDR2: MGHRA, YSYEKL. The CDR3 here is CASSQEGSYGYTF. In nucleotides, the CDR3 is TGCGCCAGCAGCCAAGAGGGTAGCTATGGCTACACCTTC.

This chain joins TRBV9 and TRBJ2-2, with TRBD1 identical over 9 bases. This CDR3 contains 18 residues. Germline V CDR1 and CDR2: SGDLS, YYNGEE. V lost 0 bases, J lost 0 bases, and 6 bases stayed unmatched. Here the CDR3 reads CASSVVSWDRANTGELFF. CDR3 sequence (DNA): TGTGCCAGCAGCGTAGTGTCATGGGACAGGGCGAACACCGGGGAGCTGTTTTTT.

The V and J genes are TRBV9 and TRBJ2-1, with a weak D call TRBD2 (5 bases). CDR1 is SGDLS, CDR2 YYNGEE, per germline. Trimming removed 0 bases at V and 10 bases at J, with 14 bases between. The CDR3 sequence is 14 residues long. CDR3 coding DNA: TGTGCCAGCAGCGTAGTGGGAGACCCCCGGGAGCAGTTCTTC. This encodes CASSVVGDPREQFF.

This rearrangement joins TRBV29-1 to TRBJ2-4; no clear D gene. Germline V CDR1 and CDR2: SQVTM, ANQGSEA. The CDR3 length is 14 residues. Trimming left V 8 bases short and J 2 bases short, with 16 bases between. The CDR3 DNA reads TGCAGCATCCGGATTCCGGGTCCCAAAAACATTCAGTACTTC. Protein: CSIRIPGPKNIQYF.

The chain couples TRBV4-3 to TRBJ2-2, with 7 bases identical to TRBD2. The CDR3 loop spans 16 amino acids. The germline gives CDR1 LGHNA, CDR2 YSLEER. The V gene end was trimmed by 0 bases and the J gene end by 5 bases; junction bases not matched to a gene: 6. CDR3 sequence: CASSQDVGGGTGELFF. In nucleotides, the CDR3 is TGCGCCAGCAGCCAAGACGTCGGGGGAGGGACCGGGGAGCTGTTTTTT.

The genes are TRBV6-7 and TRBJ2-7, with a weak D call TRBD2 (5 bases). TRBV6-7 is an ORF, and what it does is uncertain. V shed 2 bases and J shed 3 bases, with 20 bases lying between them. The CDR3 extends over 17 amino acids. The CDR3 coding sequence is TGTGCCAGCAGTTACCCTCAGACCTACCGGGGAAGCTACGAGCAGTACTTC. Translating gives CASSYPQTYRGSYEQYF.

The chain uses TRBV30 and TRBJ2-3; D might be TRBD2 (5 bases). The CDR3 runs 14 residues. V gave up 2 bases and J gave up 0 bases, with 9 bases separating them. Germline values: CDR1 GTSNPN, CDR2 SVGIG (reference sequence). The CDR3 sequence is CAWSLDSSTDTQYF. In DNA form, the CDR3 reads TGTGCCTGGAGTCTGGACTCGAGCACAGATACGCAGTATTTT.

The rearrangement joins TRBV7-6 to TRBJ2-7; D is uncertain. Deletions cut 4 bases from V and 7 bases from J, with 11 bases between. The CDR3 loop spans 12 amino acids. CDR1 is SGHVS and CDR2 is FNYEAQ in the germline V gene. The CDR3 coding sequence is TGTGCCAGCAGCTCACCGGCGCGGGAGCAGTACTTC. It specifies CASSSPAREQYF.

This chain joins TRBV5-1 and TRBJ1-2; D might be TRBD1 (5 bases). The germline V and J ends were trimmed by 4 bases and 5 bases, with 18 bases remaining between them. There are 15 residues in the CDR3. CDR1 SGHRS and CDR2 YFSETQ come from the germline V gene. Here the CDR3 DNA reads TGCGCCAGCAGCCTGGGATTTGGGGGTAGTTATGGCTACACCTTC. It specifies CASSLGFGGSYGYTF.

This chain joins TRBV25-1 and TRBJ1-1; no definite D call. The CDR3 is made up of 13 amino acids. The V end lost 5 bases, the J end lost 6 bases, and 13 bases lay between the germline ends. From germline, CDR1 is MGHDK and CDR2 SYGVNS. Here the CDR3 DNA reads TGTGCCAGCAGTTCGGGTGGAGGCTCTGAAGCTTTCTTT. Translated: CASSSGGGSEAFF.

The chain recombines TRBV30 with TRBJ1-6; D not resolved. The germline V and J ends were trimmed by 2 bases and 5 bases, with 10 bases remaining between them. Germline V gives CDR1 GTSNPN, CDR2 SVGIG (reference sequence). CDR3 length equals 14 residues. Here the CDR3 DNA reads TGTGCCTGGAGTCTGGAAACCAATAATTCACCCCTCCACTTT. Translating it yields CAWSLETNNSPLHF.

The rearrangement joins TRBV4-1 to TRBJ1-2; 7 bases agree with TRBD1. Germline V gene lookup returns CDR1 MGHRA and CDR2 YSYEKL. CDR3 length equals 12 residues. V gave up 4 bases and J gave up 5 bases; unmatched junction bases: 1. The CDR3 coding sequence is TGCGCCAGCAGCCCGACAGGGTATGGCTACACCTTC. This translates into CASSPTGYGYTF.

The chain couples TRBV7-2 to TRBJ1-2; possibly TRBD1 for D (5 bases). The germline V gene has CDR1 SGHTA and CDR2 FQGNSA. Trimming pared 5 bases from V and 1 base from J, leaving 11 bases between. CDR3 length equals 14 residues. The DNA for the CDR3 is TGTGCCAGCAGCCGTTCTGACAGTAACTATGGCTACACCTTC. This sequence encodes CASSRSDSNYGYTF.

The chain joins TRBV5-6 to TRBJ2-5; 8 bases fit TRBD1. The trim removed 4 bases at V and 5 bases at J, leaving 7 bases unmatched. The germline V gene has CDR1 SGHDT and CDR2 YYEEEE. The CDR3 consists of 14 residues. In nucleotides, the CDR3 is TGTGCCAGCAGCGCTAGGACAGGGCGGGAGACCCAGTACTTC. This gives the protein CASSARTGRETQYF.

The chain links TRBV11-2 to TRBJ1-3; 7 positions match TRBD1. J lost 0 bases, V lost 8 bases, and 7 bases had no gene match. CDR3 length: 15 residues. Germline CDR1 and CDR2: SGHAT and FQNNGV. The DNA for the CDR3 is TGTGCCAGCCTACGGACAGGTGGCTCTGGAAACACCATATATTTT. Translation: CASLRTGGSGNTIYF.

The chain carries TRBV20-1 and TRBJ2-3; the D gene could be TRBD1 or TRBD2 (5 bases each). This CDR3 has 17 amino acids. Germline V gene lookup returns CDR1 DFQATT and CDR2 SNEGSKA (reference sequence). V was shortened by 3 bases and J by 1 base, with 20 bases between the two germline ends. CDR3 in amino acids: CSASYNLGVMGTDTQYF. The CDR3 region has the DNA TGCAGTGCTAGTTATAATTTGGGGGTTATGGGCACAGATACGCAGTATTTT.

The V call is TRBV19, the J call TRBJ1-1, with no clear D. The CDR3 runs 14 residues. Germline V CDR1 and CDR2: LNHDA, SQIVND (reference sequence). V was cut by 2 bases and J by 5 bases, with 12 bases left in between. DNA of the CDR3: TGTGCCAGTAGTATAACGGGCCGAGTGACTGAAGCTTTCTTT. The encoded protein is CASSITGRVTEAFF. The full variable domain, in which reference TRBV19 and TRBJ1-1 provide the parts outside the CDR3, is DGGITQSPKYLFRKEGQNVTLSCEQNLNHDAMYWYRQDPGQGLRLIYYSQIVNDFQKGDIAEGYSVSREKKESFPLTVTSAQKNPTAFYLCASSITGRVTEAFFGQGTRLTVV.

The CDR3 sequence is CASSFFSGVETQYF. The CDR3 coding sequence is TGTGCCAGCAGTTTCTTTAGCGGGGTGGAGACCCAGTACTTC. The chain is built from TRBV28 and TRBJ2-5, with TRBD2 matching 8 bases. The germline V gene has CDR1 MDHEN and CDR2 SYDVKM. Trimming removed 3 bases from V and 5 bases from J; junction bases left unmatched: 5. There are 14 residues in the CDR3.

The chain employs TRBV18 and TRBJ2-7; 11 bases line up with TRBD1. J gave up 6 bases and V 6 bases, and 7 bases lay outside the gene matches. The CDR3 is 14 amino acids. Per the germline V gene, CDR1 is KGHSH and CDR2 is LQKENI. In DNA, the CDR3 is TGTGCCAGCTCCCAAGGACAGGGGGCGGCCGAGCAGTACTTC. Translated, it gives CASSQGQGAAEQYF. The whole variable domain, remainder taken from reference TRBV18 and TRBJ2-7, is NAGVMQNPRHLVRRRGQEARLRCSPMKGHSHVYWYRQLPEEGLKFMVYLQKENIIDESGMPKERFSAEFPKEGPSILRIQQVVRGDSAAYFCASSQGQGAAEQYFGPGTRLTVT.

The chain links TRBV18 to TRBJ2-5, with no clear D. The germline gives CDR1 KGHSH, CDR2 LQKENI. With 1 base removed from V and 2 bases from J, the gap between germline ends came to 5 bases. CDR3 length equals 13 residues. CDR3 DNA sequence: TGTGCCAGCTCACCACAGAGACAAGAGACCCAGTACTTC. Protein: CASSPQRQETQYF.

This rearrangement joins TRBV2 to TRBJ1-4; 9 nucleotides align to TRBD1. The V gene end was trimmed by 7 bases and the J gene end by 8 bases; junction bases not matched to a gene: 5. The CDR3 extends over 13 amino acids. The germline gives CDR1 SNHLY, CDR2 FYNNEI. CDR3 nucleotides: TGTGCCAGCACGGGACAGGGTCAGGAAAAACTGTTTTTT. Protein sequence: CASTGQGQEKLFF.